This entry concerns a single T cell receptor beta chain. The antigen remains undetermined. No infections or other immune events were documented during collection. The germline gives CDR1 MNHEY, CDR2 SMNVEV (reference sequence). Trimming took off 7 bases at V and 2 bases at J, with 13 bases between the two ends. This CDR3 comprises 14 residues. This specimen belongs to a study of identifying expanded T cells in peripheral blood. General observations from the study: Approximately two-week clone count variance significantly increased as total template count grew. Over two and four weeks, about 15 and 18 clones changed, versus approximately 1.1 between replicates.

TCRdb's table, derived via immunoSEQ multiplex PCR, lists solely in-frame clones and lacks some. Of 75,000 to 90,000 clones in the sample, about 83% were seen once. Sequenced: blood. This chain links TRBV27 with TRBJ2-3, with a weak D call TRBD1 (6 bases). The TCR comes from a person between 18 and 70 years old in good health. For the CDR3, the DNA is TGTGCCAGCAACGAGGGACACCCCACAGATACGCAGTATTTT. It specifies CASNEGHPTDTQYF.